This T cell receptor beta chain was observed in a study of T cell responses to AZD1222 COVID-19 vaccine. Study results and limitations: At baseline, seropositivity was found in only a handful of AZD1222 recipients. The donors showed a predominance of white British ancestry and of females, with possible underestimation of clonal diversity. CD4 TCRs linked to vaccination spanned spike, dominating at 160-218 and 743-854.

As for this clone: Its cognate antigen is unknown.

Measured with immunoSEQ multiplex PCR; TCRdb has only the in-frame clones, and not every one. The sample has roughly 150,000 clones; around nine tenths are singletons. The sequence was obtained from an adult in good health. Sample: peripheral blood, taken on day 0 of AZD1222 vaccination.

Written as DNA, the CDR3 is TGTGCAAGGAAGGACCCGAAGGCCTACGAGCAGTACTTC. Translation: CARKDPKAYEQYF. This sequence joins TRBV30 and TRBJ2-7; D is ambiguous. This CDR3 spans 13 amino acids. Per the germline V gene, CDR1 is GTSNPN and CDR2 is SVGIG (reference sequence).